This is a list of T cell receptor beta chains from one sample in a study of blood T cell repertoires in COVID-19. Produced via immunoSEQ multiplex PCR; TCRdb's table is partial and in-frame only. The repertoire includes about 320,000 clones, around four fifths of them detected once, and approximately 1.2% sits in the top ten. Sequenced input: peripheral blood. The receptors come from a woman aged 50 to 60 with acute or convalescent COVID-19. Each CDR3 is given with its conserved first and last residue. A D gene is named only where the DNA matches it firmly. Expanded clones are given a class, and other clones once, few, many or no size at all.

d_call	v_call	j_call	clone_size	cdr3_nt	cdr3_aa
TRBD1	TRBV2	TRBJ1-4	NA	TGTGCCAGCCACAGGACAGGGAGTAATGAAAAACTGTTTTTT	CASHRTGSNEKLFF
NA	TRBV5-6	TRBJ2-3	NA	TGTGCCAGCAGCGGAACAGGCCTAGTTAGCACAGATACGCAGTATTTT	CASSGTGLVSTDTQYF
TRBD2	TRBV18	TRBJ2-1	NA	TGTGCCAGCTCCCTGGACAGCGGGGGCGCCGGGGCCTACAATGAGCAGTTCTTC	CASSLDSGGAGAYNEQFF
NA	TRBV30	TRBJ1-4	NA	TGTGCCTGGAGCACCGGGACTGGGCTTGAAAAACTGTTTTTT	CAWSTGTGLEKLFF
NA	TRBV19	TRBJ1-5	NA	TGTGCCAGTAGTATCTCCCGGGGGGTTTTTTACAATCAGCCCCAGCATTTT	CASSISRGVFYNQPQHF
NA	TRBV3-1/TRBV3-2	TRBJ2-3	NA	TGTGCCAGCAGCCAGGACAGGGCGGGGGCAGATACGCAGTATTTT	CASSQDRAGADTQYF
TRBD1	TRBV19	TRBJ2-2	NA	TGTGCCAGTAGTATGGGGCAGGGGGCGGGCACCGGGGAGCTGTTTTTT	CASSMGQGAGTGELFF
NA	TRBV4-2	TRBJ1-2	NA	TGTGCCAGCAGCCAAGTGGATGGGGCCGACTATGGCTACACCTTC	CASSQVDGADYGYTF
NA	TRBV3-1/TRBV3-2	TRBJ1-5	NA	TGTGCCAGCAGCCAAGATACGGGCAATCAGCCCCAGCATTTT	CASSQDTGNQPQHF
NA	TRBV27	TRBJ2-1	NA	TGTGCCAGCACCGACATGAGCTCCTACAATGAGCAGTTCTTC	CASTDMSSYNEQFF
TRBD2	TRBV5-6	TRBJ2-5	NA	TGTGCCAGCAGCTTACAGGGGACTAGCGGAAGAGAGACCCAGTACTTC	CASSLQGTSGRETQYF
NA	TRBV2	TRBJ1-6	NA	TGTGCCAGCCTGACCAACCCGGGTGGTGGACCCCTCCACTTT	CASLTNPGGGPLHF
TRBD1	TRBV29-1	TRBJ1-1	once	TGCAGCGTAGGGTCGACAGGGGCGATGAACACTGAAGCTTTCTTT	CSVGSTGAMNTEAFF